A selection of T cell receptor beta chains follows, all from one sample in a study of shared clonotypes between healthy human individuals. TCRdb's copy holds only in-frame clones and misses some; the assay was immunoSEQ multiplex PCR. This table has around 2.5 million clones, approximately 93% appearing once. The sample was naive CD4+ T cells from PBMCs. The receptors shown here come from a man aged 18 to 30 in good health. Some clones in this sample may be carry-over from other donors' samples. CDR3s include the opening cysteine and the closing phenylalanine or tryptophan. D genes are given only for firm matches. Some rows mark clone size as missing; the rest say once, few, many or name a class of expanded clone.

D: -
size: -
V: TRBV2
J: TRBJ2-2
CDR3: CASAVGWNTGELFF
DNA: TGTGCCAGCGCTGTGGGCTGGAACACCGGGGAGCTGTTTTTT

D: -
size: -
V: TRBV5-6
J: TRBJ2-7
CDR3: CASNLIGQPKVGEQYF
DNA: TGTGCCAGCAACCTCATCGGACAGCCGAAGGTGGGAGAGCAGTACTTC

D: -
size: -
V: TRBV9
J: TRBJ2-6
CDR3: CASSATGRVNSGANVLTF
DNA: TGTGCCAGCAGCGCCACAGGGAGGGTCAACTCTGGGGCCAACGTCCTGACTTTC

D: -
size: -
V: TRBV7-2
J: TRBJ1-2
CDR3: CASSLGLGQGYTF
DNA: TGTGCCAGCAGCTTAGGGCTAGGTCAGGGCTACACCTTC

D: -
size: -
V: TRBV18
J: TRBJ1-5
CDR3: CASSPLRVGGQPQHF
DNA: TGTGCCAGCTCACCACTTCGGGTGGGGGGTCAGCCCCAGCATTTT

D: -
size: -
V: TRBV9
J: TRBJ1-1
CDR3: CASSVYLGQSTEAFF
DNA: TGTGCCAGCAGCGTATATCTGGGGCAAAGCACTGAAGCTTTCTTT

D: TRBD1
size: -
V: TRBV5-4
J: TRBJ2-5
CDR3: CASSLGLRGLETQYF
DNA: TGTGCCAGCAGCTTGGGGTTGAGGGGGCTGGAGACCCAGTACTTC

D: -
size: few
V: TRBV2
J: TRBJ1-2
CDR3: CASTSETRLYGYTF
DNA: TGTGCCAGCACCTCGGAGACGAGGCTCTATGGCTACACCTTC

D: -
size: -
V: TRBV6-5
J: TRBJ1-2
CDR3: CASRAGRFYGYTF
DNA: TGTGCCAGCAGGGCAGGTCGTTTCTATGGCTACACCTTC

D: -
size: -
V: TRBV6-6
J: TRBJ2-3
CDR3: CASRYTLSTDTQYF
DNA: TGTGCCAGCAGGTACACCCTTAGCACAGATACGCAGTATTTT

D: -
size: -
V: TRBV5-1
J: TRBJ2-2
CDR3: CASSLTRRNNANTGELFF
DNA: TGCGCCAGCAGCTTGACCCGACGGAATAACGCGAACACCGGGGAGCTGTTTTTT

D: -
size: -
V: TRBV28
J: TRBJ2-7
CDR3: CASSLSGETGRTTF
DNA: TGTGCCAGCAGTTTATCGGGGGAGACAGGGCGGACTACTTTC

D: TRBD1
size: -
V: TRBV5-4
J: TRBJ1-2
CDR3: CASSPRQGLYGYTF
DNA: TGTGCCAGCAGCCCTCGACAGGGTTTATATGGCTACACCTTC

D: TRBD1
size: -
V: TRBV28
J: TRBJ2-7
CDR3: CASTPGGTGGYEQYF
DNA: TGTGCCAGCACCCCCGGAGGGACAGGGGGTTACGAGCAGTACTTC

D: -
size: -
V: TRBV9
J: TRBJ1-4
CDR3: CASSVVGLNEKLFF
DNA: TGTGCCAGCAGCGTAGTGGGGCTCAATGAAAAACTGTTTTTT

D: -
size: -
V: TRBV7-9
J: TRBJ2-7
CDR3: CASSRTTPLYF
DNA: TGTGCCAGCAGCCGCACAACGCCTCTGTACTTC

D: -
size: once
V: TRBV28
J: TRBJ2-7
CDR3: CASSSLRGPYEQYF
DNA: TGTGCCAGCAGTTCCCTCAGGGGCCCCTACGAGCAGTACTTC

D: -
size: -
V: TRBV6-1
J: TRBJ2-2
CDR3: CASSVQGLPGELFF
DNA: TGTGCCAGCAGCGTCCAGGGGCTCCCCGGGGAGCTGTTTTTT

D: -
size: -
V: TRBV7-7
J: TRBJ2-5
CDR3: CASSPVEETQYF
DNA: TGTGCCAGCAGCCCCGTTGAAGAGACCCAGTACTTC

D: TRBD2
size: -
V: TRBV6-5
J: TRBJ2-7
CDR3: CASREPSGSYEQYF
DNA: TGTGCCAGCAGAGAACCTAGCGGATCCTACGAGCAGTACTTC

D: -
size: -
V: TRBV28
J: TRBJ2-2
CDR3: CASRLRGGDRRGTGELFF
DNA: TGTGCCAGCAGACTGCGGGGAGGGGACAGGAGAGGGACCGGGGAGCTGTTTTTT

D: -
size: once
V: TRBV4-3
J: TRBJ2-7
CDR3: CASSQDPRRQSSYEQYF
DNA: TGCGCCAGCAGCCAAGACCCCCGGCGGCAAAGCTCCTACGAGCAGTACTTC

D: TRBD1
size: -
V: TRBV5-8
J: TRBJ1-1
CDR3: CASSLRDRVINEAFF
DNA: TGTGCCAGCAGCTTGCGGGACAGGGTCATTAATGAAGCTTTCTTT

D: -
size: -
V: TRBV11-2
J: TRBJ2-7
CDR3: CASSRYSYEQYF
DNA: TGTGCCAGCAGCCGATACTCCTACGAGCAGTACTTC

D: -
size: -
V: TRBV7-2
J: TRBJ2-5
CDR3: CASSRGQQETQYF
DNA: TGTGCCAGCAGCCGCGGACAGCAAGAGACCCAGTACTTC

D: -
size: -
V: TRBV18
J: TRBJ2-5
CDR3: CASSPVAGYQETQYF
DNA: TGTGCCAGCTCACCAGTGGCGGGGTACCAAGAGACCCAGTACTTC

D: -
size: -
V: TRBV7-2
J: TRBJ2-1
CDR3: CASSYNQDSSEQFF
DNA: TGTGCCAGCAGTTATAACCAGGACTCCAGTGAGCAGTTCTTC

D: -
size: -
V: TRBV5-4
J: TRBJ1-1
CDR3: CASSPRGNTEAFF
DNA: TGTGCCAGCAGCCCCCGGGGGAACACTGAAGCTTTCTTT

D: TRBD1
size: -
V: TRBV18
J: TRBJ1-4
CDR3: CASSLGQGLNEKLFF
DNA: TGTGCCAGCTCACTCGGACAGGGGCTAAATGAAAAACTGTTTTTT

D: TRBD1
size: -
V: TRBV6-5
J: TRBJ1-5
CDR3: CASSGTGIGNQPQHF
DNA: TGTGCCAGCAGTGGGACAGGGATCGGCAATCAGCCCCAGCATTTT

D: -
size: once
V: TRBV6-5
J: TRBJ1-2
CDR3: CASSFTRTGRIGYTF
DNA: TGTGCCAGCAGCTTTACTCGAACAGGAAGAATTGGCTACACCTTC

D: -
size: -
V: TRBV2
J: TRBJ1-1
CDR3: CASRVRDIEGAFF
DNA: TGTGCCAGCAGAGTCCGGGACATTGAGGGAGCTTTCTTT

D: TRBD1
size: few
V: TRBV25-1
J: TRBJ2-1
CDR3: CASSDPGQGDNEQFF
DNA: TGTGCCAGCAGTGACCCCGGACAGGGGGACAATGAGCAGTTCTTC

D: TRBD1
size: -
V: TRBV5-1
J: TRBJ1-2
CDR3: CASSPNPGQSGYTF
DNA: TGCGCCAGCAGCCCCAACCCGGGACAGTCGGGCTACACCTTC

D: TRBD2
size: -
V: TRBV2
J: TRBJ2-3
CDR3: CASSGLAADTQYF
DNA: TGTGCCAGCAGTGGGCTAGCGGCAGATACGCAGTATTTT

D: TRBD2
size: once
V: TRBV9
J: TRBJ2-1
CDR3: CASSVGTSGNEQFF
DNA: TGTGCCAGCAGCGTAGGGACTAGCGGAAATGAGCAGTTCTTC

D: -
size: -
V: TRBV6-5
J: TRBJ1-5
CDR3: CASSRRDHNQPQHF
DNA: TGTGCCAGCAGCCGCCGGGACCACAATCAGCCCCAGCATTTT

D: -
size: -
V: TRBV2
J: TRBJ1-3
CDR3: CASRRETGGGNTIYF
DNA: TGTGCCAGCAGAAGGGAGACGGGTGGTGGAAACACCATATATTTT

D: -
size: -
V: TRBV9
J: TRBJ2-1
CDR3: CASSGSGNEQFF
DNA: TGTGCCAGCAGCGGAAGTGGGAATGAGCAGTTCTTC

D: -
size: -
V: TRBV30
J: TRBJ2-2
CDR3: CAWSVLFGTGELFF
DNA: TGTGCCTGGAGTGTATTGTTCGGCACCGGGGAGCTGTTTTTT

D: -
size: -
V: TRBV15
J: TRBJ1-5
CDR3: CATSREEGFGNQPQHF
DNA: TGTGCCACCAGCAGAGAAGAAGGGTTTGGCAATCAGCCCCAGCATTTT

D: -
size: -
V: TRBV30
J: TRBJ2-7
CDR3: CAGSRTYEQYF
DNA: TGTGCGGGGTCTCGTACCTACGAGCAGTACTTC

D: -
size: -
V: TRBV5-1
J: TRBJ2-1
CDR3: CASSHTTASYNEQFF
DNA: TGCGCCAGCAGTCATACGACAGCCTCTTACAATGAGCAGTTCTTC